The sequence of this TCR beta chain was determined in a study of patients and donors after allogeneic stem cell transplantation. TCRdb reprocessed the RT-PCR reads with MiXCR, giving one entry per CDR3 protein. The table lists roughly 960,000 distinct CDR3 sequences, roughly 17% of them singletons. The length of the CDR3 is 16 residues. V trimming: 3 bases; J trimming: 1 base; junction bases outside the gene matches: 4. Germline V gives CDR1 ENHRY, CDR2 SYGVKD. This clonotype was counted a few times. Material for sequencing was blood, either unsorted or a sorted T cell fraction (not recorded which). This TCR was recovered from a human donor who was either an allogeneic HSCT recipient or a stem cell or donor lymphocyte infusion donor (not recorded which). It is not recorded whose cells these are; they may come from a transplant donor. This chain joins TRBV10-3 and TRBJ2-2; the match to TRBD2 covers 8 bases. CDR3 protein: CAISDQGLENTGELFF. In nucleotides, the CDR3 is TGTGCCATCAGTGACCAGGGACTAGAGAACACCGGGGAGCTGTTTTTT.